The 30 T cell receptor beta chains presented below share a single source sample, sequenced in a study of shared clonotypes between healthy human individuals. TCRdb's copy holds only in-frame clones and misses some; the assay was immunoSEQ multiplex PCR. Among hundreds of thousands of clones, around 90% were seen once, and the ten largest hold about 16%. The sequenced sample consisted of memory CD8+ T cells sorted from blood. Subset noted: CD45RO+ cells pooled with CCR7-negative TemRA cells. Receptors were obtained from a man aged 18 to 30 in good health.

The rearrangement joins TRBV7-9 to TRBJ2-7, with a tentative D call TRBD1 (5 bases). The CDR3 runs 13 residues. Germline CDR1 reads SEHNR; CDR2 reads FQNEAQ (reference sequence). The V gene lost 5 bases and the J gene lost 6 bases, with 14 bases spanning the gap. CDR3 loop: CASSPNLGAEQYF. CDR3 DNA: TGTGCCAGCAGCCCAAATCTAGGGGCCGAGCAGTACTTC. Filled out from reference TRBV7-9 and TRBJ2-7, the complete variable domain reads DTGVSQNPRHKITKRGQNVTFRCDPISEHNRLYWYRQTLGQGPEFLTYFQNEAQLEKSRLLSDRFSAERPKGSFSTLEIQRTEQGDSAMYLCASSPNLGAEQYFGPGTRLTVT.

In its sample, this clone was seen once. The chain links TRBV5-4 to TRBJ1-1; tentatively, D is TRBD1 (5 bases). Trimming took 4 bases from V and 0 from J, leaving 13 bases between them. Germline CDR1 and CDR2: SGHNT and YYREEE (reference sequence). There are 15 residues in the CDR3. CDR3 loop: CASSPQGPMNTEAFF. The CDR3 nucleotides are TGTGCCAGCAGCCCCCAGGGACCGATGAACACTGAAGCTTTCTTT.

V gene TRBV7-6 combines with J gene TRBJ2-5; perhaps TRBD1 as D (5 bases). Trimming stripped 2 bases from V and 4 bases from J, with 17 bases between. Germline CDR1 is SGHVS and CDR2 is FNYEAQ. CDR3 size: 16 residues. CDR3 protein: CASSLSGARSGETQYF. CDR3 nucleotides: TGTGCCAGCAGCTTATCTGGGGCGAGATCGGGAGAGACCCAGTACTTC.

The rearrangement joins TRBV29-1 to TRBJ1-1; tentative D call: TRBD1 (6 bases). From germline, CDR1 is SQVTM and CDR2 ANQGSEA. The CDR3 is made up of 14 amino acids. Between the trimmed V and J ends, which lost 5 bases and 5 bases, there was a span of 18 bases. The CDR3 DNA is TGCAGCGTTCGGGCCCCAACAGGGCTTACTGAAGCTTTCTTT. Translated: CSVRAPTGLTEAFF.

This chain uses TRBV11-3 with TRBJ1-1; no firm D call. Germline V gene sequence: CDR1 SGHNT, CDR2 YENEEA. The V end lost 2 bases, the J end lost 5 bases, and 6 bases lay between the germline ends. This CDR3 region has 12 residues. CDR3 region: CASSLSGTEAFF. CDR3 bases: TGTGCCAGCAGCTTAAGCGGGACTGAAGCTTTCTTT.

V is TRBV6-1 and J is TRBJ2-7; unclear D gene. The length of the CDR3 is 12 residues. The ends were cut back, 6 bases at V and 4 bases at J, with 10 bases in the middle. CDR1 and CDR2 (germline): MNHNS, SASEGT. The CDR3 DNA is TGTGCCAGCAGCCGGGTGGGGTACGAGCAGTACTTC. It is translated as CASSRVGYEQYF.

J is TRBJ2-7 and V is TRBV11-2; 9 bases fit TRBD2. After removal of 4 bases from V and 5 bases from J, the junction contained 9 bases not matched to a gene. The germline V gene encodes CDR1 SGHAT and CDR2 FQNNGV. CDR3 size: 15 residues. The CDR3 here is CASSWTSARGNEQYF. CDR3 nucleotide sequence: TGTGCCAGCAGCTGGACTAGCGCCCGAGGGAACGAGCAGTACTTC.

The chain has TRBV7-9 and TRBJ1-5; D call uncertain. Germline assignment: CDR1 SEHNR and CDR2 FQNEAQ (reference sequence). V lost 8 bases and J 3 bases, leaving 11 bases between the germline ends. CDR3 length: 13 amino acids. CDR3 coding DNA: TGTGCCAGCGGTCACAGAGACAATCAGCCCCAGCATTTT. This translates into CASGHRDNQPQHF.

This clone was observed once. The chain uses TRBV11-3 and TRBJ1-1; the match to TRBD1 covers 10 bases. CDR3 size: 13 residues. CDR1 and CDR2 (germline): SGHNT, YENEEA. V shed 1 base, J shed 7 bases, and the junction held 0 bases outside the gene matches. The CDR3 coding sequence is TGTGCCAGCAGCTTAGGGACAGGGGGTGAAGCTTTCTTT. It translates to CASSLGTGGEAFF.

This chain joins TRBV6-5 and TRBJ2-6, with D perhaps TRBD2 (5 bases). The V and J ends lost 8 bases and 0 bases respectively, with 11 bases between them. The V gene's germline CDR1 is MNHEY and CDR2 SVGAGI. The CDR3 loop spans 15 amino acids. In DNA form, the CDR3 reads TGTGCCAGCTGCGGACTGATCTCTGGGGCCAACGTCCTGACTTTC. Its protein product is CASCGLISGANVLTF.

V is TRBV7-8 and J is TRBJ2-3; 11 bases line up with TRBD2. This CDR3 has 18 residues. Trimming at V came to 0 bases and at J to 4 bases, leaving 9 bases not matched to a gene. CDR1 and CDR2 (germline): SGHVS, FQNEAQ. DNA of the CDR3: TGTGCCAGCAGCTTAGCGATCGGGGTACTAGCGGGGGCAGATACGCAGTATTTT. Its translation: CASSLAIGVLAGADTQYF.

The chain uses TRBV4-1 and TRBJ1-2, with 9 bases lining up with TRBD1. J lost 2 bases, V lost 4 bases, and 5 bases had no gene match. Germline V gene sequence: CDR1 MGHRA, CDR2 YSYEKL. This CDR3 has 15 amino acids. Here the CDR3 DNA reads TGCGCCAGCAGCCCCAACAGGGGGCCGAACTATGGCTACACCTTC. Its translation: CASSPNRGPNYGYTF.

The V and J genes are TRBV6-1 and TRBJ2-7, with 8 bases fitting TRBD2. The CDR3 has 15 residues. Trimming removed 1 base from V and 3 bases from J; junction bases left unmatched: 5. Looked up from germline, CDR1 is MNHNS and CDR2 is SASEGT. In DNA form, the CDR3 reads TGTGCCAGCAGTGAAGTGTCTAGCGGGTTCTACGAGCAGTACTTC. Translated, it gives CASSEVSSGFYEQYF.

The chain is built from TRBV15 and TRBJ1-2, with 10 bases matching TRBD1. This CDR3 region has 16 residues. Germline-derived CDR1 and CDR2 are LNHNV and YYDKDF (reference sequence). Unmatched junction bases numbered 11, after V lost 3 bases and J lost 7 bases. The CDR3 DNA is TGTGCCACCAGCAGTGATCTGGGACAGGGGAGTCGTGGCTACACCTTC. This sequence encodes CATSSDLGQGSRGYTF.

In DNA, the CDR3 is TGTGCCACCTTTAAACCGGGACAGCCCCTCTACGAGCAGTACTTC. Residues: CATFKPGQPLYEQYF. The V gene is TRBV10-3, the J gene TRBJ2-7; 7 positions agree with TRBD1. Germline values: CDR1 ENHRY, CDR2 SYGVKD. Trimming took 10 bases from V and 3 from J; bases not matched to a gene: 15. This CDR3 is 15 amino acids long.

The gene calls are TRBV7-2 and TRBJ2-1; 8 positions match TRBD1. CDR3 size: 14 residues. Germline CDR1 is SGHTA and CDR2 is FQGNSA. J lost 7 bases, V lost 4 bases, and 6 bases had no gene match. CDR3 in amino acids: CASSSKRQGNEQFF. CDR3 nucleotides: TGTGCCAGCAGCTCTAAAAGACAGGGGAATGAGCAGTTCTTC.

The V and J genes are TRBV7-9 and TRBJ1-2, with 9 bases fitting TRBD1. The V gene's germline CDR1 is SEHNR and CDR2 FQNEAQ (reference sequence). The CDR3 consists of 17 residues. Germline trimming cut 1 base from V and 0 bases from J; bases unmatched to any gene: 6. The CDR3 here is CASSLVRDRDPNYGYTF. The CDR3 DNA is TGTGCCAGCAGCTTAGTACGGGACAGGGATCCTAACTATGGCTACACCTTC.

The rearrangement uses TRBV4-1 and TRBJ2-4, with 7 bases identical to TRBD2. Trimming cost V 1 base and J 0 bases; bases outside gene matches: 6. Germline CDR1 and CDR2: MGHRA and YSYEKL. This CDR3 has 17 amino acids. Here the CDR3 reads CASSQGGVAGAKNIQYF. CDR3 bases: TGCGCCAGCAGCCAAGGGGGAGTAGCGGGAGCCAAAAACATTCAGTACTTC.

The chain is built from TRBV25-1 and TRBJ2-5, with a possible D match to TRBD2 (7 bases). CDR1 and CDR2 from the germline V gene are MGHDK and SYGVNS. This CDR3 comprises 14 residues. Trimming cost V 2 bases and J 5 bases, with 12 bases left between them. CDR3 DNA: TGTGCCAGCAGTGAAGGGGGGGCTGGGGAGACCCAGTACTTC. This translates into CASSEGGAGETQYF.

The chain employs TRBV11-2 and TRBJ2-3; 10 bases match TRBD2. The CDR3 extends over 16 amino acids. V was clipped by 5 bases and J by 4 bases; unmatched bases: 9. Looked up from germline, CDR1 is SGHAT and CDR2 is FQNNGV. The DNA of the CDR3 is TGTGCCAGCAGCCCCGGGACTAGCGCTTCGGCAGATACGCAGTATTTT. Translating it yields CASSPGTSASADTQYF.

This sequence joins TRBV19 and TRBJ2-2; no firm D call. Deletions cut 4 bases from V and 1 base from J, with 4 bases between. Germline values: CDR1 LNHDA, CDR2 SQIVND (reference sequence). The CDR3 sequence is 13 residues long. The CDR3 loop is CASSSKNTGELFF. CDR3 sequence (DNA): TGTGCCAGTAGTAGCAAGAACACCGGGGAGCTGTTTTTT.

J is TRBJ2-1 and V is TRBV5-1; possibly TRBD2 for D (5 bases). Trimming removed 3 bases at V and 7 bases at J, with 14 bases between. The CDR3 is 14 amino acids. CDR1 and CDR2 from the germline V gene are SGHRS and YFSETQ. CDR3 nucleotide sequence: TGCGCCAGCAGCTCGGGAAGGGAGTCTAATGAGCAGTTCTTC. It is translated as CASSSGRESNEQFF.

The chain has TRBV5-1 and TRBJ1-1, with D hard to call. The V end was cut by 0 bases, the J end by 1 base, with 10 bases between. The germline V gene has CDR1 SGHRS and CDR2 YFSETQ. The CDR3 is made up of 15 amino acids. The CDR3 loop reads CASSLAGATNTEAFF. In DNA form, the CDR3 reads TGCGCCAGCAGCTTGGCGGGTGCTACGAACACTGAAGCTTTCTTT.

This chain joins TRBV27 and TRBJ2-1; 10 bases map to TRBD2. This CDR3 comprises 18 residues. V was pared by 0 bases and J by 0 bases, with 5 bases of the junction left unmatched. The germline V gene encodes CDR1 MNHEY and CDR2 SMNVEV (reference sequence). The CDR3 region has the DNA TGTGCCAGCAGTTTATCGAATCCTAGCGGGAGCTCCTACAATGAGCAGTTCTTC. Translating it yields CASSLSNPSGSSYNEQFF.

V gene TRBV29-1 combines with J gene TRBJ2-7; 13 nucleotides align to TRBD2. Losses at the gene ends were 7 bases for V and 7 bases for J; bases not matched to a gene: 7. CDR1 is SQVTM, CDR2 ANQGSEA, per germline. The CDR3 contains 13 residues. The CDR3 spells CSGTSGRLEEQYF. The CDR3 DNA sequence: TGCAGCGGGACTAGCGGGAGATTGGAGGAGCAGTACTTC.

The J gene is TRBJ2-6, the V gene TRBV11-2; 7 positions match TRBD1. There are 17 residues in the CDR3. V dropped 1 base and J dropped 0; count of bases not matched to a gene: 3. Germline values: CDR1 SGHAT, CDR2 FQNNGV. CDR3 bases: TGTGCCAGCAGCTTAGGACAGGGCTTCTCTGGGGCCAACGTCCTGACTTTC. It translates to CASSLGQGFSGANVLTF.

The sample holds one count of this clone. For the CDR3, the DNA is TGTGCCAGCAGCCATATAGGAGAGACCCAGTACTTC. Amino acid sequence: CASSHIGETQYF. This sequence joins TRBV7-9 and TRBJ2-5; no definite D call. Germline-derived CDR1 and CDR2 are SEHNR and FQNEAQ (reference sequence). The CDR3 runs 12 residues. The V and J ends lost 5 bases and 4 bases respectively, with 8 bases between them.

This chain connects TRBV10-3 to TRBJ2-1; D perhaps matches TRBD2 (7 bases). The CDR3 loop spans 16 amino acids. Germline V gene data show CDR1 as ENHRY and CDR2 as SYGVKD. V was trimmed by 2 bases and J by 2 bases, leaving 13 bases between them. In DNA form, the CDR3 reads TGTGCCATCAGTGAGGTGGCGGGGGCAGCCTACAATGAGCAGTTCTTC. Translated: CAISEVAGAAYNEQFF.

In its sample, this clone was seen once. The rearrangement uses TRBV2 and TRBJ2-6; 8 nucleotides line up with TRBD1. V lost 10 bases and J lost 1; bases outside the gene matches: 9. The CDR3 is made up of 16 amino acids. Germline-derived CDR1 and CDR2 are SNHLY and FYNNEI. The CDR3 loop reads CATHRQGPSGANVLTF. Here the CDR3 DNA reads TGTGCCACCCACCGACAGGGGCCGTCTGGGGCCAACGTCCTGACTTTC.

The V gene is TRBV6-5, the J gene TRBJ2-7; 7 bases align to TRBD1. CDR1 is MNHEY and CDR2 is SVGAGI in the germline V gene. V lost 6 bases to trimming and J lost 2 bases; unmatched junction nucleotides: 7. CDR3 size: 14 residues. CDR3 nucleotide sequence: TGTGCCAGCAGCCACAGGGGAGAGGCCTACGAGCAGTACTTC. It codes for CASSHRGEAYEQYF.